This TCR beta chain was identified during a study of patients and donors after allogeneic stem cell transplantation. TCRdb reprocessed the RT-PCR reads via MiXCR and lists one record per CDR3 protein. Among approximately 410,000 distinct CDR3 sequences listed, approximately 16% were seen once. This clonotype was seen many times. This TCR was sampled from a human donor who was either an allogeneic HSCT recipient or a stem cell or donor lymphocyte infusion donor (not recorded which). It is not recorded whose cells these are; they may come from a transplant donor. The sequenced sample was blood, either unsorted or a sorted T cell fraction (not recorded which).

The CDR3 sequence: CASSSLAGLNTDTQYF. The CDR3 coding sequence is TGTGCCAGCAGCTCCCTAGCGGGGTTGAACACAGATACGCAGTATTTT. This chain links TRBV7-6 with TRBJ2-3, with 9 positions matching TRBD2. Germline V gene lookup returns CDR1 SGHVS and CDR2 FNYEAQ. This CDR3 spans 16 amino acids. After removal of 4 bases from V and 2 bases from J, the junction contained 7 bases not matched to a gene.